This entry lists 17 T cell receptor beta chains sequenced from one sample in a study of vaccination and CD4 T cells after COVID-19. Their antigens remain unidentified. The treatment was: roughly 11-day PBMC culture with coronavirus spike peptide pools or control peptides (ViraFEST assay). CD4+ T cells that had been cultured provided DNA sequenced with the Oncomine TCR Beta short-read assay. A single record per CDR3 protein comes from TCRdb applying MiXCR to the PCR reads. The sample contains roughly 10,000 distinct CDR3 sequences, roughly 64% of which appear only once. The sequencing sample was made of CD4+ T cells from blood, cultured in vitro. These receptors were taken from a human donor who had recovered from COVID-19.

The table lists this clonotype with a few counts. This chain joins TRBV7-3 and TRBJ1-1; D not certain. The V and J ends lost 6 bases and 8 bases respectively, with 13 bases between them. Germline CDR1 and CDR2: SGHTA and FQGTGA. CDR3 length equals 12 residues. CDR3 amino acids: CASSSPGGEAFF. CDR3 in DNA: TGTGCCAGCAGTTCGCCAGGTGGCGAAGCTTTCTTT. The whole variable domain, filled in from reference TRBV7-3 and TRBJ1-1, reads GAGVSQTPSNKVTEKGKYVELRCDPISGHTALYWYRQSLGQGPEFLIYFQGTGAADDSGLPNDRFFAVRPEGSVSTLKIQRTERGDSAVYLCASSSPGGEAFFGQGTRLTVV.

This clonotype has a single count. The chain links TRBV7-2 to TRBJ2-1, with a possible D match to TRBD1 (5 bases). V lost 5 bases, J lost 9 bases, and 11 bases lay in between. The CDR3 runs to 12 residues. Germline CDR1 is SGHTA and CDR2 is FQGNSA. CDR3 in DNA: TGTGCCAGCAGCCCCCCAGGGTTTGAGCAGTTCTTC. Amino acid sequence: CASSPPGFEQFF.

This clonotype occurred a few times. This chain connects TRBV20-1 to TRBJ1-2; 10 bases fit TRBD1. V lost 4 bases to trimming and J lost 4 bases; unmatched junction nucleotides: 3. This CDR3 is built from 13 residues. The germline CDR1 and CDR2 sequences are DFQATT and SNEGSKA (reference sequence). The CDR3 DNA reads TGCAGTGCTACTAGACAGGGGGCCTATGGCTACACCTTC. Translated: CSATRQGAYGYTF.

This clonotype turned up a few times. This rearrangement joins TRBV9 to TRBJ1-2; 10 bases are a match to TRBD1. V lost 4 bases, J lost 8 bases, and 17 bases stayed unmatched. The CDR3 runs to 17 residues. Germline V lookup: CDR1 SGDLS, CDR2 YYNGEE. The CDR3 DNA is TGTGCCAGCAGCCCCGAGGGACACGACAGGGGGCAGAGAGGCTACACCTTC. Its translation is CASSPEGHDRGQRGYTF.

The CDR3: CASRQTGAIMNTEAFF. In nucleotides, the CDR3 is TGCGCCAGCAGACAAACAGGGGCGATCATGAACACTGAAGCTTTCTTT. J is TRBJ1-1 and V is TRBV5-1, with 7 bases fitting TRBD1. Trimming cost V 5 bases and J 0 bases; bases outside gene matches: 10. The CDR3 totals 16 residues. Per germline, CDR1 SGHRS and CDR2 YFSETQ.

This clonotype is large (0.1 to 1%) by share. The gene calls are TRBV7-2 and TRBJ1-6; 8 bases align to TRBD1. This CDR3 region has 15 residues. The V segment lost 5 bases and the J segment 7 bases; nucleotides outside the gene matches: 7. Per germline, CDR1 SGHTA and CDR2 FQGNSA. The CDR3 coding sequence is TGTGCCAGCAGCCCGGGACAGGTGAAAAATTCACCCCTCCACTTT. This encodes CASSPGQVKNSPLHF.

The CDR3 spells CASSQGEWRNQPQHF. In DNA form, the CDR3 reads TGTGCCAGCAGCCAGGGTGAATGGCGCAATCAGCCCCAGCATTTT. This sequence joins TRBV12-3 or TRBV12-4 and TRBJ1-5; maybe TRBD1 (5 bases). CDR3 size: 15 residues. Trimming removed 6 bases from V and 2 bases from J, with 14 bases in between.

The DNA of the CDR3 is TGTGCCAGCAGCCCGGGGAGGTCCGACCACAATGAGCAGTTCTTC. Protein: CASSPGRSDHNEQFF. This chain joins TRBV5-4 and TRBJ2-1; D possibly corresponds to TRBD2 (6 bases). CDR1 is SGHNT, CDR2 YYREEE, per germline (reference sequence). The CDR3 spans 15 residues. Trimming removed 4 bases from V and 5 bases from J, with 16 bases in between.

This chain links TRBV19 with TRBJ2-7, with D possibly being TRBD1 (5 bases). The V gene's germline CDR1 is LNHDA and CDR2 SQIVND (reference sequence). The CDR3 sequence is 13 residues long. Trimming stripped 6 bases from V and 4 bases from J, with 13 bases between. The CDR3 DNA reads as TGTGCCAGTAGAGGGGCAGTTTTATACGAGCAGTACTTC. Its protein product is CASRGAVLYEQYF.

The table lists this clonotype with a count of one. V is TRBV5-1 and J is TRBJ2-5, with a tentative D call TRBD1 (6 bases). The germline V gene encodes CDR1 SGHRS and CDR2 YFSETQ. Trimming pared 0 bases from V and 2 bases from J, leaving 11 bases between. The CDR3 has 15 residues. The CDR3 region is CASSLGLQGQETQYF. CDR3 in DNA: TGCGCCAGCAGCTTGGGGCTACAGGGTCAAGAGACCCAGTACTTC.

The chain couples TRBV5-4 to TRBJ1-2; D not certain. Per germline, CDR1 SGHNT and CDR2 YYREEE (reference sequence). V was shortened by 4 bases and J by 3 bases, with 4 bases between the two germline ends. This CDR3 has 11 amino acids. In DNA, the CDR3 is TGTGCCAGCAGCATTTACTATGGCTACACCTTC. Residues: CASSIYYGYTF.

The chain carries TRBV2 and TRBJ2-1; the match to TRBD1 covers 10 bases. There are 14 residues in the CDR3. The V segment lost 7 bases and the J segment 5 bases; nucleotides outside the gene matches: 5. Germline values: CDR1 SNHLY, CDR2 FYNNEI. The CDR3 region is CASKTGGGHNEQFF. The CDR3 nucleotides read TGTGCCAGCAAGACAGGGGGCGGCCACAATGAGCAGTTCTTC.

This clonotype was counted a few times. The junction departs from germline at one end; a sequencing error may be responsible. The chain has TRBV7-2 and TRBJ2-3, with 7 bases that match TRBD1. The CDR3 consists of 16 residues. Germline CDR1 reads SGHTA; CDR2 reads FQGNSA. CDR3 in amino acids: CASSLAPLGGADTQYF. The CDR3 nucleotides are TGTGCCAGTAGCTTAGCGCCCTTAGGGGGCGCAGATACGCAGTATTTT.

The rearrangement uses TRBV30 and TRBJ1-5; the D is unclear. There are 13 residues in the CDR3. CDR1 and CDR2 (germline): GTSNPN, SVGIG (reference sequence). Trimming cost V 2 bases and J 0 bases, with 5 bases left between them. CDR3 protein: CAWSPSSNQPQHF. The CDR3, as DNA: TGTGCCTGGAGTCCTAGTAGCAATCAGCCCCAGCATTTT.

The gene calls are TRBV7-3 and TRBJ1-1, with a possible D match to TRBD1 (6 bases). The germline V gene has CDR1 SGHTA and CDR2 FQGTGA. The CDR3 covers 15 residues. V lost 5 bases to trimming and J lost 2 bases, with 15 bases between them. DNA for the CDR3: TGTGCCAGCAGCGCCACGGGGGGCATAAACACTGAAGCTTTCTTT. Translated, it gives CASSATGGINTEAFF.

The rearrangement links TRBV10-3 to TRBJ2-2; TRBD1 matches 7 bases. V lost 10 bases to trimming and J lost 5 bases; unmatched junction nucleotides: 10. The germline V gene has CDR1 ENHRY and CDR2 SYGVKD. The CDR3 runs to 14 residues. The CDR3 sequence: CATYRQGRTGELFF. DNA of the CDR3: TGTGCCACCTATCGACAGGGAAGGACCGGGGAGCTGTTTTTT.

The chain carries TRBV19 and TRBJ1-2; the D gene is possibly TRBD1 (6 bases). Germline values: CDR1 LNHDA, CDR2 SQIVND (reference sequence). The CDR3 is 13 residues long. V lost 6 bases, J lost 8 bases, and 16 bases lay in between. Here the CDR3 DNA reads TGTGCCAGTAGCGATAGACAGGCTTACGGCTACACCTTC. Translated, it gives CASSDRQAYGYTF.